This T cell receptor beta chain was sequenced during a study of OX40 agonist ivuxolimab in advanced cancers. Study-wide background: Treatment of patients was with ivuxolimab, an agonistic anti-OX40 (CD134) antibody.

Trimming cost V 0 bases and J 8 bases; bases outside gene matches: 8. CDR1 and CDR2 from the germline V gene are SQVTM and ANQGSEA. The CDR3 runs 15 residues. Blood specimens came from baseline, cycle 4 day 1, and cycle 7 day 1. TCRdb's copy holds only in-frame clones and misses some; the assay was immunoSEQ multiplex PCR. The sample records about 41,000 clones, about 82% being singletons. V usage is TRBV29-1 and J usage is TRBJ2-1; 9 bases align to TRBD2. This specimen consisted of CD4+ or CD8+ T cells sorted from blood, obtained in a trial of the OX40 agonist ivuxolimab. The clonotype originates from an adult with an advanced solid tumor such as melanoma, head and neck, liver or kidney cancer. DNA for the CDR3: TGCAGCGTTGAAGATCGGGGTAGCGGGAGCTATGAGCAGTTCTTC. This gives the protein CSVEDRGSGSYEQFF.